This T cell receptor (beta chain) originates from a study of T cell changes during pregnancy in multiple sclerosis. V gave up 1 base and J gave up 0 bases, with 11 bases separating them. This CDR3 is built from 16 residues. Germline lookup yields CDR1 SGHAT and CDR2 FQNNGV. Profiled with immunoSEQ multiplex PCR; TCRdb holds only in-frame clones, not every one. The table shows roughly 40,000 clones, with 85% to 95% occurring only once. The chain joins TRBV11-2 to TRBJ2-3; D is undetermined. The sequencing used CD4+ T cells from peripheral blood mononuclear cells, collected before pregnancy. This sequence was found in a female donor with multiple sclerosis, enrolled in a pregnancy study. DNA of the CDR3: TGTGCCAGCAGCTTAGTCTTGGCGGTGAGCACAGATACGCAGTATTTT. Its translation: CASSLVLAVSTDTQYF.